One sample yielded the 23 T cell receptor beta chains listed below, sequenced in a study of cytomegalovirus exposure and HLA in healthy donors. The PCR employed 60 Vbeta primers together with 13 Jbeta primers. Libraries were prepared by immunoSEQ multiplex PCR; TCRdb keeps only in-frame clonotypes and omits some of them. The sample totals over 65,000 clones; its top ten clones hold 1.1%. Input material: PBMCs. These receptors originate from a young woman in good health and CMV-seronegative.

J is TRBJ2-1 and V is TRBV11-2, with 9 positions matching TRBD2. CDR3 length: 16 residues. V trimming: 5 bases; J trimming: 6 bases; junction bases outside the gene matches: 11. Germline values: CDR1 SGHAT, CDR2 FQNNGV. The CDR3 is CASSTPRGGGGNEQFF. CDR3 DNA sequence: TGTGCCAGCAGCACCCCTAGGGGCGGGGGGGGCAATGAGCAGTTCTTC.

The CDR3 nucleotides read TGTGCCAGCAGTGAAGCGCGAGGGGGGGAGCTGTTTTTT. Its protein product is CASSEARGGELFF. This chain connects TRBV2 to TRBJ2-2, with D perhaps matching TRBD2 (5 bases). The ends were cut back, 0 bases at V and 8 bases at J, with 7 bases in the middle. CDR1 and CDR2 (germline): SNHLY, FYNNEI. This CDR3 contains 13 residues.

The V gene is TRBV27, the J gene TRBJ2-1, with 10 positions matching TRBD2. The germline V gene encodes CDR1 MNHEY and CDR2 SMNVEV (reference sequence). The CDR3 sequence is 15 residues long. Germline trimming cut 3 bases from V and 9 bases from J; bases unmatched to any gene: 8. The CDR3 region is CASSLMASGGGEQFF. CDR3 coding DNA: TGTGCCAGCAGTTTGATGGCTAGCGGGGGCGGTGAGCAGTTCTTC.

This chain uses TRBV11-2 with TRBJ2-5; D perhaps matches TRBD1 (6 bases). V was shortened by 4 bases and J by 5 bases, with 14 bases between the two germline ends. The CDR3 length is 14 residues. The V gene's germline CDR1 is SGHAT and CDR2 FQNNGV. The CDR3 loop reads CASSYGLGAETQYF. The DNA for the CDR3 is TGTGCCAGCAGCTACGGGCTGGGGGCGGAGACCCAGTACTTC.

This sequence joins TRBV5-6 and TRBJ1-1; D is perhaps TRBD1 (6 bases). Germline V gene sequence: CDR1 SGHDT, CDR2 YYEEEE. The ends were cut back, 0 bases at V and 5 bases at J, with 14 bases in the middle. The CDR3 spans 15 residues. The CDR3 here is CASSLGGWGQTEAFF. CDR3 DNA sequence: TGTGCCAGCAGCTTGGGGGGGTGGGGGCAAACTGAAGCTTTCTTT.

The rearrangement joins TRBV1 to TRBJ2-5; the D call TRBD2 from the table was never checked on the DNA. TRBV1 is deemed a pseudogene. This CDR3 spans 14 amino acids. CDR3 protein: CTRGLAVMGKTQYF. The DNA for the CDR3 is TGCACCAGGGGACTAGCGGTGATGGGGAAGACCCAGTACTTC.

This chain joins TRBV6-1 and TRBJ2-2; TRBD2 is a possible D gene (5 bases). The germline CDR1 and CDR2 sequences are MNHNS and SASEGT. The CDR3 runs to 15 residues. The ends were cut back, 5 bases at V and 2 bases at J, with 12 bases in the middle. The CDR3 here is CASSFSGSNTGELFF. The CDR3 region has the DNA TGTGCCAGCAGTTTCAGCGGATCTAACACCGGGGAGCTGTTTTTT.

The rearrangement joins TRBV7-6 to TRBJ2-7; TRBD1 agrees at 10 bases. Germline values: CDR1 SGHVS, CDR2 FNYEAQ. V trimming: 1 base; J trimming: 0 bases; junction bases outside the gene matches: 12. The CDR3 has 19 residues. CDR3 sequence reads: CASSLGPISGTGASYEQYF. DNA for the CDR3: TGTGCCAGCAGCTTAGGTCCGATATCAGGGACAGGGGCCTCCTACGAGCAGTACTTC. Full variable domain (remainder filled in from reference TRBV7-6 and TRBJ2-7): GAGVSQSPRYKVTKRGQDVALRCDPISGHVSLYWYRQALGQGPEFLTYFNYEAQQDKSGLPNDRFSAERPEGSISTLTIQRTEQRDSAMYRCASSLGPISGTGASYEQYFGPGTRLTVT.

The chain uses TRBV2 and TRBJ1-2, with D unclear. The germline V gene has CDR1 SNHLY and CDR2 FYNNEI. This CDR3 spans 10 amino acids. With 6 bases removed from V and 3 bases from J, the gap between germline ends came to 2 bases. The CDR3: CASSYYGYTF. CDR3 nucleotides: TGTGCCAGCAGCTACTATGGCTACACCTTC.

This chain joins TRBV5-1 and TRBJ1-1, with a weak D call TRBD1 (5 bases). Looked up from germline, CDR1 is SGHRS and CDR2 is YFSETQ. The CDR3 sequence is 12 residues long. V lost 2 bases to trimming and J lost 8 bases, with 10 bases between them. The CDR3: CASSFQGVEAFF. CDR3 coding DNA: TGCGCCAGCAGCTTCCAGGGTGTGGAAGCTTTCTTT.

In DNA, the CDR3 is TGTGCCAGCACCCAATTGACAGCCGCCTACGAGCAGTACTTC. This translates into CASTQLTAAYEQYF. V and J are TRBV11-2 and TRBJ2-7; tentative D call: TRBD1 (5 bases). Trimming cost V 7 bases and J 2 bases, with 15 bases left between them. Germline CDR1 reads SGHAT; CDR2 reads FQNNGV. The CDR3 has 14 residues.

The genes are TRBV10-3 and TRBJ1-1; maybe TRBD1 (5 bases). The germline CDR1 and CDR2 sequences are ENHRY and SYGVKD. Between the trimmed V and J ends, which lost 4 bases and 2 bases, there was a span of 8 bases. The CDR3 extends over 13 amino acids. The CDR3, as DNA: TGTGCCATCAGTGCCAGGGAAAACACTGAAGCTTTCTTT. Translated: CAISARENTEAFF.

This rearrangement joins TRBV10-2 to TRBJ1-6; D not certain. CDR3 length: 16 residues. The germline gives CDR1 WSHSY, CDR2 SAAADI. V was pared by 2 bases and J by 7 bases, with 15 bases between. The CDR3 DNA is TGCGCCAGCAGTGAGAGTGACCCCGGCGGGAATTCACCCCTCCACTTT. It translates to CASSESDPGGNSPLHF.

This sequence joins TRBV4-1 and TRBJ1-1, with 7 bases aligning to TRBD1. J gave up 9 bases and V 3 bases, and 4 bases lay outside the gene matches. Germline V gene data show CDR1 as MGHRA and CDR2 as YSYEKL. The CDR3 runs to 12 residues. DNA of the CDR3: TGCGCCAGCAGCCATTTACAGGGGCAAGCTTTCTTT. It translates to CASSHLQGQAFF.

The chain is built from TRBV5-1 and TRBJ1-1; 10 nucleotides agree with TRBD1. CDR1 is SGHRS, CDR2 YFSETQ, per germline. V gave up 4 bases and J gave up 4 bases; unmatched junction bases: 4. This CDR3 region has 14 residues. CDR3 in amino acids: CASSQGQGFTEAFF. The DNA of the CDR3 is TGCGCCAGCAGCCAGGGACAGGGGTTCACTGAAGCTTTCTTT.

The chain carries TRBV2 and TRBJ1-4; 7 bases are a match to TRBD1. CDR1 is SNHLY, CDR2 FYNNEI, per germline. The CDR3 contains 13 residues. The trim removed 5 bases at V and 4 bases at J, leaving 1 base unmatched. The CDR3 protein is CASSRDSNEKLFF. The CDR3 coding sequence is TGTGCCAGCAGTCGGGACAGTAATGAAAAACTGTTTTTT. The complete variable domain, with remaining parts taken from reference TRBV2 and TRBJ1-4, reads EPEVTQTPSHQVTQMGQEVILRCVPISNHLYFYWYRQILGQKVEFLVSFYNNEISEKSEIFDDQFSVERPDGSNFTLKIRSTKLEDSAMYFCASSRDSNEKLFFGSGTQLSVL.

A word on this clone: Other DNA variants within this sample encode the same CDR3. The rearrangement joins TRBV27 to TRBJ1-1; D might be TRBD1 (6 bases). Germline V CDR1 and CDR2: MNHEY, SMNVEV (reference sequence). V dropped 4 bases and J dropped 2 bases, with 8 bases sitting between them. The CDR3 has 13 residues. CDR3 in DNA: TGTGCCAGCAGTTCCAGGGGAAACACTGAAGCTTTCTTT. This encodes CASSSRGNTEAFF.

For the CDR3, the DNA is TGTGCCGGAAACAGAGGGACCGGACAGGGGCCCGAGCAGTACTTC. As protein: CAGNRGTGQGPEQYF. The chain is built from TRBV30 and TRBJ2-7; 9 bases align to TRBD1. V was pared by 8 bases and J by 6 bases, with 17 bases of the junction left unmatched. The CDR3 spans 15 residues. Germline CDR1 is GTSNPN and CDR2 is SVGIG (reference sequence).

The genes are TRBV5-1 and TRBJ1-2; 10 bases are a match to TRBD1. The V segment lost 1 base and the J segment 5 bases; nucleotides outside the gene matches: 5. This CDR3 spans 15 amino acids. The germline CDR1 and CDR2 sequences are SGHRS and YFSETQ. The CDR3 protein is CASSLMTGGAYGYTF. CDR3 DNA: TGCGCCAGCAGCTTGATGACAGGGGGCGCTTATGGCTACACCTTC.

The rearrangement joins TRBV7-6 to TRBJ2-2; 12 bases are shared with TRBD2. The CDR3 loop spans 17 amino acids. CDR1 SGHVS and CDR2 FNYEAQ come from the germline V gene. V gave up 5 bases and J gave up 3 bases; unmatched junction bases: 7. CDR3 protein: CASSVTSGSEYTGELFF. CDR3 DNA: TGTGCCAGCAGCGTGACTAGCGGGAGTGAGTACACCGGGGAGCTGTTTTTT.

The rearrangement joins TRBV21-1 to TRBJ1-4; no check of the table's D call, TRBD1, against the DNA was made. TRBV21-1 is listed as a pseudogene. The CDR3 is made up of 15 amino acids. This CDR3 is CASSKRNRVDEKLFF. Here the CDR3 DNA reads TGTGCCAGCAGCAAAAGAAACAGGGTTGACGAAAAACTGTTTTTT.

The rearrangement links TRBV6-5 to TRBJ2-3; 7 nucleotides line up with TRBD2. Losses at the gene ends were 3 bases for V and 2 bases for J; bases not matched to a gene: 5. Germline CDR1 MNHEY, CDR2 SVGAGI. This CDR3 is 15 amino acids long. The CDR3 here is CASSYGAGVTDTQYF. CDR3 coding DNA: TGTGCCAGCAGTTATGGGGCGGGGGTCACAGATACGCAGTATTTT.

J is TRBJ2-1 and V is TRBV5-5; D might be TRBD2 (6 bases). V dropped 3 bases and J dropped 0 bases, with 10 bases sitting between them. This CDR3 is 15 amino acids long. CDR1 is SGHKS and CDR2 is YYEKEE in the germline V gene (reference sequence). CDR3 amino acids: CASSSGLLSYNEQFF. As DNA, the CDR3 is TGTGCCAGCAGCTCGGGACTGCTCTCCTACAATGAGCAGTTCTTC. The whole variable domain, filled in from reference TRBV5-5 and TRBJ2-1, reads DAGVTQSPTHLIKTRGQQVTLRCSPISGHKSVSWYQQVLGQGPQFIFQYYEKEERGRGNFPDRFSARQFPNYSSELNVNALLLGDSALYLCASSSGLLSYNEQFFGPGTRLTVL.